This T cell receptor beta chain was recovered during a study of T-cell reconstitution after alpha-beta-depleted transplantation in children. The sample holds a few counts of this clonotype. The CDR3 extends over 16 amino acids. Trimming cost V 5 bases and J 5 bases; bases outside gene matches: 8. During its preparation, the TCRbeta library received unique molecular identifiers. TCRdb reanalysed the PCR reads using MiXCR and keeps one entry per CDR3 protein. There are 250,000 to 350,000 distinct CDR3 sequences in the sample; roughly 9.5% occur only once, and about 9.5% lies in the top ten. The TCR comes from a human donor who donated a stem cell graft to a child with SCID. The sequenced sample was PBMCs from the stem cell graft donor, obtained from the stem cell graft. The chain carries TRBV6-7 and TRBJ2-5, with 13 bases identical to TRBD2. TRBV6-7 is assigned to the ORF class and has an uncertain function. DNA of the CDR3: TGTGCCAGCAGTAAACCCGGGACTAGCGGGGCGGAGACCCAGTACTTC. Protein sequence: CASSKPGTSGAETQYF.